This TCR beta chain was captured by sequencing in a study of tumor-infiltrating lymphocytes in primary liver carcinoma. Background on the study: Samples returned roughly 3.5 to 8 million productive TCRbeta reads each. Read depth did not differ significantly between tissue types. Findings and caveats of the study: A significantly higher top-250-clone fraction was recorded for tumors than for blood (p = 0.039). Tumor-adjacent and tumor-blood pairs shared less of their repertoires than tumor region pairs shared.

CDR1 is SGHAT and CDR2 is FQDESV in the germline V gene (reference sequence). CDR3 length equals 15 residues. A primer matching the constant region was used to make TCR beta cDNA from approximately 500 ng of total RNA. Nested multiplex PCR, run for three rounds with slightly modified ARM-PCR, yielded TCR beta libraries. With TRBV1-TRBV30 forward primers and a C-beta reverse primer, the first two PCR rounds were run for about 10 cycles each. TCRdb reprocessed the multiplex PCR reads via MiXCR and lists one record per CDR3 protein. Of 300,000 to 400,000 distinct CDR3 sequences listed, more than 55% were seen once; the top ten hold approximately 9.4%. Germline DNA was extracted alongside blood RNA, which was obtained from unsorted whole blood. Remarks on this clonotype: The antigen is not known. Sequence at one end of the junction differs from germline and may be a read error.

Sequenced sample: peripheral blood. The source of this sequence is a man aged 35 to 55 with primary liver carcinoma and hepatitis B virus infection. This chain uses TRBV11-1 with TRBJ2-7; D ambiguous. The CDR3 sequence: CACSQEGLSSYEQYF. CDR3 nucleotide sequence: TGTGCCTGCAGCCAAGAAGGGTTGAGCTCCTACGAGCAGTACTTC. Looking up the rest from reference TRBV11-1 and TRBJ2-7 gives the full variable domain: EAEVAQSPRYKITEKSQAVAFWCDPISGHATLYWYRQILGQGPELLVQFQDESVVDDSQLPKDRFSAERLKGVDSTLKIQPAELGDSAMYLCACSQEGLSSYEQYFGPGTRLTVT.